One sample yielded the 8 T cell receptor beta chains listed below, sequenced in a study of T cell repertoires in cytomegalovirus infection. Their target antigens are unknown. Each CDR3 protein is one row after TCRdb ran MiXCR on the reads. The sample has hundreds of thousands of distinct CDR3 sequences, about 39% seen once. This specimen was cultured PBMCs, taken from culture after CMV antigen stimulation. Source of these receptors: a human donor in good health (CMV status not recorded). Some clones in this sample may be carry-over from other donors' samples.

A single count supports this clonotype. This sequence joins TRBV20-1 and TRBJ2-2, with D hard to call. Trimming pared 4 bases from V and 0 bases from J, leaving 12 bases between. Per the germline V gene, CDR1 is DFQATT and CDR2 is SNEGSKA (reference sequence). The CDR3 has 15 residues. The CDR3 sequence is CSATERRANTGELFF. In nucleotides, the CDR3 is TGCAGTGCTACGGAACGTCGCGCGAACACCGGGGAGCTGTTTTTT.

The chain combines TRBV6-1 with TRBJ2-5, with 13 positions matching TRBD2. Germline trimming cut 6 bases from V and 5 bases from J; bases unmatched to any gene: 6. The CDR3 is made up of 15 amino acids. The germline V gene encodes CDR1 MNHNS and CDR2 SASEGT. CDR3 region: CASSGLAGARETQYF. The CDR3 DNA sequence: TGTGCCAGCAGCGGACTAGCGGGGGCGCGGGAGACCCAGTACTTC.

The V and J genes are TRBV7-8 and TRBJ2-7, with unresolved D. The V end lost 4 bases, the J end lost 2 bases, and 12 bases lay between the germline ends. Germline V lookup: CDR1 SGHVS, CDR2 FQNEAQ. The CDR3 has 14 amino acids. The CDR3 reads CASSSTSITYEQYF. CDR3 DNA: TGTGCCAGCAGCTCCACGTCTATAACCTACGAGCAGTACTTC.

V is TRBV12-3 or TRBV12-4 and J is TRBJ1-5, with 7 bases matching TRBD1. Trimming cost V 11 bases and J 3 bases; bases outside gene matches: 13. This CDR3 region has 15 residues. The CDR3 DNA follows: TGTGCCGGAAAGTGGACAGGAAGGGTCAATCAGCCCCAGCATTTT. Protein product: CAGKWTGRVNQPQHF.

This clonotype turned up a few times. V and J are TRBV6-1 and TRBJ2-3, with D perhaps given as TRBD1 or TRBD2 (5 bases each). Germline lookup yields CDR1 MNHNS and CDR2 SASEGT. CDR3 size: 15 residues. V shed 7 bases and J shed 2 bases, with 16 bases lying between them. This chain's CDR3 is CASKGSLIFTDTQYF. The CDR3 bases are TGTGCCAGCAAGGGGAGCTTAATATTCACAGATACGCAGTATTTT.

The J gene is TRBJ2-5, the V gene TRBV7-9, with D possibly TRBD2 on 5 matching bases. The V gene's germline CDR1 is SEHNR and CDR2 FQNEAQ (reference sequence). Trimming stripped 2 bases from V and 3 bases from J, with 13 bases between. The CDR3 has 15 residues. The CDR3 is CASSLMRREKETQYF. DNA of the CDR3: TGTGCCAGCAGCTTAATGCGTCGGGAAAAAGAGACCCAGTACTTC.

The chain combines TRBV27 with TRBJ2-7; the D gene is possibly TRBD2 (5 bases). The CDR3 totals 15 residues. Germline CDR1 reads MNHEY; CDR2 reads SMNVEV (reference sequence). V lost 6 bases, J lost 0 bases, and 15 bases lay in between. The CDR3 sequence is CASSKMSGSSYEQYF. As DNA, the CDR3 is TGTGCCAGCAGCAAGATGTCGGGGAGCTCCTACGAGCAGTACTTC.

The rearrangement links TRBV6-1 to TRBJ1-5; possibly TRBD1 for D (6 bases). Germline V gives CDR1 MNHNS, CDR2 SASEGT. The CDR3 consists of 16 residues. V shed 7 bases and J shed 3 bases, with 19 bases lying between them. The CDR3, as DNA: TGTGCCAGCACCAATAAATGGGGGCCGAACAATCAGCCCCAGCATTTT. It specifies CASTNKWGPNNQPQHF.